The 21 T cell receptor beta chains given below trace back to one sample, sequenced in a study of T cell responses to AZD1222 COVID-19 vaccine (dated by TCRdb to the early 2020s). The library was made by the immunoSEQ multiplex PCR assay. TCRdb carries this immuneACCESS record with in-frame sequences only. Its versions omit some clonotypes, under half of them owing to an unresolved V gene in the studies checked, with the rest unexplained. The sample table contains 95,000 to 150,000 clones; only one count was recorded for around 90% of them. The ten top clones hold 2.5% to 3% of the sample. Interpreted using the paper, the time point label stands for: about 28 days (+/-7) after the second vaccine dose. The sequenced sample was peripheral blood, obtained 28 days after the second AZD1222 dose. Every receptor here comes from an adult who received the AZD1222 COVID-19 vaccine.

The chain is built from TRBV9 and TRBJ2-1; D might be TRBD1 (5 bases). The V end lost 0 bases, the J end lost 0 bases, and 13 bases lay between the germline ends. Germline CDR1 and CDR2: SGDLS and YYNGEE. The CDR3 runs 17 residues. CDR3 sequence reads: CASSVEGSRVSYNEQFF. CDR3 DNA: TGTGCCAGCAGCGTAGAAGGCTCCAGGGTCTCCTACAATGAGCAGTTCTTC. Supplemented by reference TRBV9 and TRBJ2-1, the full variable domain reads DSGVTQTPKHLITATGQRVTLRCSPRSGDLSVYWYQQSLDQGLQFLIQYYNGEERAKGNILERFSAQQFPDLHSELNLSSLELGDSALYFCASSVEGSRVSYNEQFFGPGTRLTVL.

The V and J genes are TRBV24-1 and TRBJ2-1; TRBD2 matches at 11 bases. Germline V gene sequence: CDR1 KGHDR, CDR2 SFDVKD. Germline trimming cut 3 bases from V and 3 bases from J; bases unmatched to any gene: 3. The CDR3 runs 16 residues. CDR3 in DNA: TGTGCCACCAGTGATGCACTAGCGGGGGTCTACAATGAGCAGTTCTTC. It is translated as CATSDALAGVYNEQFF.

The chain has TRBV19 and TRBJ1-4; possible D gene TRBD1, 6 bases. The CDR3 totals 16 residues. Trimming took off 9 bases at V and 3 bases at J, with 20 bases between the two ends. CDR1 and CDR2 from the germline V gene are LNHDA and SQIVND (reference sequence). The CDR3 spells CASRGGGVMPNEKLFF. The CDR3 DNA is TGTGCCAGCCGTGGGGGGGGCGTGATGCCTAATGAAAAACTGTTTTTT. The variable domain in full, with the rest retrieved from reference TRBV19 and TRBJ1-4, is DGGITQSPKYLFRKEGQNVTLSCEQNLNHDAMYWYRQDPGQGLRLIYYSQIVNDFQKGDIAEGYSVSREKKESFPLTVTSAQKNPTAFYLCASRGGGVMPNEKLFFGSGTQLSVL.

The chain is built from TRBV5-1 and TRBJ1-2; TRBD1 matches at 9 bases. This CDR3 is 17 amino acids long. Germline-derived CDR1 and CDR2 are SGHRS and YFSETQ. The junction had 14 bases not matched to a gene; V was cut back by 4 bases and J by 4 bases. The CDR3 here is CASSPGTGSLLLYGYTF. Here the CDR3 DNA reads TGCGCCAGCAGCCCCGGGACAGGGAGCTTACTTCTCTATGGCTACACCTTC.

The J gene is TRBJ2-3, the V gene TRBV7-2, with D unclear. This CDR3 has 13 residues. CDR1 SGHTA and CDR2 FQGNSA come from the germline V gene. V lost 8 bases and J 3 bases, leaving 12 bases between the germline ends. The CDR3 DNA follows: TGTGCCAGCGGTGAGGACGGGACAGATACGCAGTATTTT. It translates to CASGEDGTDTQYF.

This clone was seen a few times. The chain is built from TRBV5-4 and TRBJ1-1, with D perhaps matching TRBD1 (5 bases). The germline CDR1 and CDR2 sequences are SGHNT and YYREEE (reference sequence). V lost 3 bases, J lost 0 bases, and 12 bases lay in between. This CDR3 has 15 amino acids. The CDR3: CASSYPGRMNTEAFF. Written as DNA, the CDR3 is TGTGCCAGCAGCTACCCGGGACGCATGAACACTGAAGCTTTCTTT.

The gene calls are TRBV28 and TRBJ1-5, with 9 nucleotides matching TRBD1. The CDR3 spans 16 residues. The V segment lost 6 bases and the J segment 0 bases; nucleotides outside the gene matches: 6. In germline, CDR1 is MDHEN, CDR2 SYDVKM. CDR3 bases: TGTGCCAGCAGAGGACAGGGGACATTTAGCAATCAGCCCCAGCATTTT. As protein: CASRGQGTFSNQPQHF.

The V gene is TRBV27, the J gene TRBJ1-5; perhaps TRBD1 as D (6 bases). The length of the CDR3 is 14 residues. Deletions cut 6 bases from V and 0 bases from J, with 9 bases between. CDR1 is MNHEY and CDR2 is SMNVEV in the germline V gene (reference sequence). The CDR3 nucleotides read TGTGCCAGCAGGCGGGACATTAGCAATCAGCCCCAGCATTTT. This gives the protein CASRRDISNQPQHF.

The V call is TRBV6-5, the J call TRBJ1-2; the match to TRBD1 covers 7 bases. The length of the CDR3 is 15 residues. The V gene's germline CDR1 is MNHEY and CDR2 SVGAGI. V trimming: 3 bases; J trimming: 6 bases; junction bases outside the gene matches: 10. The CDR3 region is CASSYSYQGGNGYTF. The CDR3 DNA reads TGTGCCAGCAGTTATTCCTACCAGGGGGGCAATGGCTACACCTTC.

The J gene is TRBJ1-6, the V gene TRBV9, with D unresolved. Trimming stripped 0 bases from V and 7 bases from J, with 11 bases between. The CDR3 is made up of 15 amino acids. Germline values: CDR1 SGDLS, CDR2 YYNGEE. CDR3 DNA sequence: TGTGCCAGCAGCGTAGGGGAGTTAGGCAATTCACCCCTCCACTTT. It yields the protein CASSVGELGNSPLHF.

The V call is TRBV3-1 (or the pseudogene TRBV3-2), the J call TRBJ1-1, with a possible D match to TRBD1 (5 bases). The V end was cut by 5 bases, the J end by 7 bases, with 17 bases between. This CDR3 spans 14 amino acids. Germline CDR1 LGHDT, CDR2 YNNKEL (reference sequence). The CDR3 DNA follows: TGTGCCAGCAGCTACGGGACTACAAAACTTGAAGCTTTCTTT. Translated, it gives CASSYGTTKLEAFF.

This sequence joins TRBV6-6 and TRBJ1-5, with D unresolved. The CDR3 loop spans 13 amino acids. CDR1 and CDR2 (germline): MNHNY, SVGAGI (reference sequence). V was clipped by 7 bases and J by 5 bases, with 12 bases between them. The CDR3 loop reads CASTKGYDQPQHF. The CDR3 bases are TGTGCCAGCACGAAGGGCTACGATCAGCCCCAGCATTTT.

The J gene is TRBJ2-5, the V gene TRBV5-8; TRBD1 is a possible D gene (5 bases). V gave up 2 bases and J gave up 5 bases, with 13 bases separating them. This CDR3 has 14 amino acids. Germline assignment: CDR1 SGHTS and CDR2 YDEGEE. The CDR3 here is CASSFQSGAETQYF. The CDR3 nucleotides are TGTGCCAGCAGCTTCCAATCTGGGGCGGAGACCCAGTACTTC.

The rearrangement links TRBV21-1 to TRBJ1-1. TRBV21-1 is deemed a pseudogene. The CDR3 is 16 amino acids. CDR3 in amino acids: CASSKVVRPSRTEAFF. The CDR3 nucleotides read TGTGCCAGCAGCAAAGTGGTTAGGCCCTCCAGAACTGAAGCTTTCTTT.

The V gene is TRBV4-3, the J gene TRBJ1-6; D might be TRBD1 (6 bases). Trimming took 1 base from V and 8 from J, leaving 15 bases between them. CDR1 and CDR2 (germline): LGHNA, YSLEER. The CDR3 length is 16 residues. The DNA for the CDR3 is TGCGCCAGCAGCCAAGTCCTACAGGGCTTGGATTCACCCCTCCACTTT. As protein: CASSQVLQGLDSPLHF.

This sequence joins TRBV29-1 and TRBJ2-2; D could derive from TRBD1 or TRBD2 (5 bases each). Germline V gene sequence: CDR1 SQVTM, CDR2 ANQGSEA. The CDR3 spans 15 residues. V was clipped by 7 bases and J by 6 bases, with 21 bases between them. CDR3 amino acids: CSAVWDQWGAGELFF. The CDR3 coding sequence is TGCAGCGCAGTTTGGGACCAGTGGGGCGCCGGGGAGCTGTTTTTT.

This chain links TRBV6-6 with TRBJ1-6, with D unresolved. The CDR3 has 12 amino acids. V lost 11 bases to trimming and J lost 5 bases, with 10 bases between them. Germline-derived CDR1 and CDR2 are MNHNY and SVGAGI (reference sequence). CDR3 DNA: TGTGCCGTCCGGGCCAATAATTCACCCCTCCACTTT. Protein: CAVRANNSPLHF.

The chain links TRBV28 to TRBJ1-2, with a weak D call TRBD1 (5 bases). Germline CDR1 MDHEN, CDR2 SYDVKM. With 6 bases removed from V and 4 bases from J, the gap between germline ends came to 12 bases. The CDR3 has 13 amino acids. CDR3: CASSRDGGYGYTF. The CDR3 DNA follows: TGTGCCAGCAGCCGAGATGGGGGCTATGGCTACACCTTC.

V is TRBV2 and J is TRBJ1-4; D gene unclear. Trimming pared 5 bases from V and 4 bases from J, leaving 8 bases between. Per germline, CDR1 SNHLY and CDR2 FYNNEI. This CDR3 has 13 residues. CDR3 region: CASSFQNNEKLFF. The CDR3 nucleotides are TGTGCCAGCAGTTTTCAGAATAATGAAAAACTGTTTTTT.

This clone was seen just once. The genes are TRBV2 and TRBJ1-3; D unresolved. Germline CDR1 reads SNHLY; CDR2 reads FYNNEI. Trimming shortened V by 8 bases and J by 2 bases, and 10 bases separated the two germline ends. The CDR3 covers 13 residues. The CDR3 here is CASRRNAGNTIYF. The CDR3 nucleotides are TGTGCCAGCCGGCGGAACGCTGGAAACACCATATATTTT.

The V call is TRBV15, the J call TRBJ2-5; no reliable D call. The CDR3 has 14 amino acids. The V end was cut by 1 base, the J end by 0 bases, with 6 bases between. CDR1 LNHNV and CDR2 YYDKDF come from the germline V gene (reference sequence). The CDR3 DNA is TGTGCCACCAGCAGAGGGCCAAACCAAGAGACCCAGTACTTC. It encodes CATSRGPNQETQYF.